One and the same sample provided the 30 T cell receptor beta chains below, sequenced in a study of T cells in Graves' hyperthyroidism and ophthalmopathy. TCR beta CDR3 region amplification was performed from RNA transcripts. Primed by the HTBI set, a first-round RT-PCR was run on the TCR CDR3. Using its own MiXCR run on the multiplex PCR reads, TCRdb lists one record per CDR3 protein. The sample records roughly 700,000 distinct CDR3 sequences, roughly a sixth being singletons. Sequencing used blood. These receptors originate from a man in his forties or fifties with Graves' hyperthyroidism.

There are many counts of this clonotype. The rearrangement joins TRBV12-3 or TRBV12-4 to TRBJ2-2; D is undetermined. The CDR3 has 14 amino acids. Trimming stripped 7 bases from V and 8 bases from J, with 17 bases between. The CDR3 coding sequence is TGTGCCAGCACCTTCGCTTTGGCTGCTGGGGAGCTGTTTTTT. Translating it yields CASTFALAAGELFF.

This clonotype was detected only a few times. The CDR3 region has the DNA TGCGCCAGCAGTGAGGCAGCCAACAATGAGCAGTTCTTC. Translated: CASSEAANNEQFF. The chain employs TRBV10-1 and TRBJ2-1; D not resolved. CDR3 length equals 13 residues. Germline lookup yields CDR1 WNHNN and CDR2 SYGVQD (reference sequence). The V gene lost 2 bases and the J gene lost 5 bases, with 7 bases spanning the gap.

The chain uses TRBV6-1 and TRBJ2-1; D remains unclear. Germline V CDR1 and CDR2: MNHNS, SASEGT. The CDR3 contains 13 residues. Trimming shortened V by 7 bases and J by 5 bases, and 12 bases separated the two germline ends. The CDR3: CASIHRQDNEQFF. The CDR3 coding sequence is TGTGCCAGCATTCATAGACAAGACAATGAGCAGTTCTTC.

The rearrangement links TRBV3-1 to TRBJ2-7; D is ambiguous. The CDR3 extends over 11 amino acids. Trimming stripped 3 bases from V and 7 bases from J, with 7 bases between. CDR1 is LGHDT and CDR2 is YNNKEL in the germline V gene (reference sequence). CDR3 loop: CASSHAREQYF. The CDR3, as DNA: TGTGCCAGCAGCCACGCCCGGGAGCAGTACTTC.

This clonotype was picked up a small number of times. The gene calls are TRBV27 and TRBJ1-5, with 7 bases lining up with TRBD1. This CDR3 region has 14 residues. Germline V gene sequence: CDR1 MNHEY, CDR2 SMNVEV (reference sequence). After removal of 8 bases from V and 5 bases from J, the junction contained 9 bases not matched to a gene. The CDR3 DNA sequence: TGTGCCAGCGCTCGGGGGGACAGCGATCAGCCCCAGCATTTT. It translates to CASARGDSDQPQHF.

As for this clonotype: Its ends do not fully match the called genes, so a read error is possible. The V and J genes are TRBV19 and TRBJ2-1, with 7 bases that match TRBD1. This CDR3 spans 15 amino acids. Germline V gives CDR1 LNHDA, CDR2 SQIVND (reference sequence). The CDR3, as DNA: TGTGTCAGTACCGACAGGGATGCTTACGATACTGAGCAGTTCTTC. It codes for CVSTDRDAYDTEQFF. The full variable domain, its missing parts supplied by reference TRBV19 and TRBJ2-1, is DGGITQSPKYLFRKEGQNVTLSCEQNLNHDAMYWYRQDPGQGLRLIYYSQIVNDFQKGDIAEGYSVSREKKESFPLTVTSAQKNPTAFYLCVSTDRDAYDTEQFFGPGTRLTVL.

This clonotype showed up many times. The gene calls are TRBV12-3 or TRBV12-4 and TRBJ2-3; 7 nucleotides agree with TRBD1. V shed 3 bases and J 3 bases; nucleotides not matched to a gene: 6. The length of the CDR3 is 15 residues. CDR3 DNA: TGTGCCAGCAGTTTTGGGGACAGCTCGACAGATACGCAGTATTTT. Translating it yields CASSFGDSSTDTQYF.

This clonotype was observed a handful of times. The rearrangement links TRBV27 to TRBJ2-7, with 9 bases identical to TRBD2. Trimming at V came to 8 bases and at J to 3 bases, leaving 8 bases not matched to a gene. The CDR3 runs to 14 residues. CDR1 and CDR2 (germline): MNHEY, SMNVEV (reference sequence). This CDR3 reads CASGLSGSLYEQYF. The CDR3 coding sequence is TGTGCCAGCGGCCTTAGCGGGAGCCTCTACGAGCAGTACTTC.

Ten or more counts support this clonotype. The chain carries TRBV28 and TRBJ1-6; D is perhaps TRBD1 (5 bases). Trimming removed 2 bases at V and 7 bases at J, with 12 bases between. The CDR3 is 15 residues long. The germline V gene has CDR1 MDHEN and CDR2 SYDVKM. The CDR3 region is CASSLSGTGNSPLHF. CDR3 coding DNA: TGTGCCAGCAGTTTAAGTGGGACGGGGAATTCACCCCTCCACTTT.

The chain employs TRBV29-1 and TRBJ2-5; D call uncertain. CDR3 length: 15 amino acids. With 4 bases removed from V and 2 bases from J, the gap between germline ends came to 17 bases. Germline V gives CDR1 SQVTM, CDR2 ANQGSEA. DNA of the CDR3: TGCAGCGTTGGGGTTTCGGCGGCGACACAAGAGACCCAGTACTTC. Translation gives CSVGVSAATQETQYF.

The chain has TRBV20-1 and TRBJ2-1, with 11 bases lining up with TRBD2. J was trimmed by 1 base and V by 5 bases; bases with no gene match: 7. Germline CDR1 DFQATT, CDR2 SNEGSKA (reference sequence). CDR3 length: 16 residues. The CDR3 reads CSAPKLAGGSYNEQFF. CDR3 in DNA: TGCAGTGCTCCCAAGCTAGCGGGAGGTTCCTACAATGAGCAGTTCTTC.

V gene TRBV20-1 combines with J gene TRBJ2-7; D uncertain. V lost 3 bases, J lost 0 bases, and 12 bases lay in between. Germline CDR1 DFQATT, CDR2 SNEGSKA (reference sequence). The CDR3 is 14 amino acids. The CDR3 DNA reads as TGCAGTGCTAGTGGCAGTTTAAGCTCCTACGAGCAGTACTTC. Translating gives CSASGSLSSYEQYF.

This clonotype was recorded at least ten times. J is TRBJ2-3 and V is TRBV14, with D perhaps matching TRBD1 or TRBD2 (5 bases each). V was cut by 0 bases and J by 4 bases, with 8 bases left in between. The CDR3 is made up of 14 amino acids. Germline CDR1 is SGHDN and CDR2 is FVKESK. This CDR3 reads CASSQDGAPDTQYF. DNA for the CDR3: TGTGCCAGCAGCCAAGACGGGGCACCAGATACGCAGTATTTT.

This clonotype appeared many times. The gene calls are TRBV9 and TRBJ2-7, with 11 nucleotides matching TRBD1. The CDR3 runs to 15 residues. CDR1 and CDR2 (germline): SGDLS, YYNGEE. The trim removed 3 bases at V and 7 bases at J, leaving 9 bases unmatched. The CDR3, as DNA: TGTGCCAGCAGCGAGTTGGACAGGGGGCTGGGAGAGCAGTACTTC. Translation gives CASSELDRGLGEQYF.

There are many counts of this clonotype. The CDR3 DNA reads TGTGCCATCAGTGTGAGCGGAAGCTCCTACGAGCAGTACTTC. It codes for CAISVSGSSYEQYF. This rearrangement joins TRBV10-3 to TRBJ2-7, with a weak D call TRBD2 (5 bases). Germline assignment: CDR1 ENHRY and CDR2 SYGVKD. The CDR3 is 14 amino acids. The germline V and J ends were trimmed by 4 bases and 0 bases, with 10 bases remaining between them.

The J gene is TRBJ2-7, the V gene TRBV27; 9 bases map to TRBD2. J was trimmed by 6 bases and V by 5 bases; bases with no gene match: 8. CDR3 length: 14 residues. The germline CDR1 and CDR2 sequences are MNHEY and SMNVEV (reference sequence). For the CDR3, the DNA is TGTGCCAGCAGTCCAGGACTAGCGAACTCCGAGCAGTACTTC. Translating it yields CASSPGLANSEQYF.

In its sample, this clonotype was seen many times. The V and J genes are TRBV2 and TRBJ2-2; tentative D call: TRBD2 (6 bases). The V gene's germline CDR1 is SNHLY and CDR2 FYNNEI. V was pared by 7 bases and J by 1 base, with 10 bases between. The CDR3 totals 14 residues. In DNA, the CDR3 is TGTGCCAGCAAGTACGGGGGGAACACCGGGGAGCTGTTTTTT. Translating it yields CASKYGGNTGELFF. Full variable domain (remainder filled in from reference TRBV2 and TRBJ2-2): EPEVTQTPSHQVTQMGQEVILRCVPISNHLYFYWYRQILGQKVEFLVSFYNNEISEKSEIFDDQFSVERPDGSNFTLKIRSTKLEDSAMYFCASKYGGNTGELFFGEGSRLTVL.

The chain is built from TRBV18 and TRBJ2-5; 8 bases line up with TRBD1. CDR3 length equals 15 residues. CDR1 is KGHSH and CDR2 is LQKENI in the germline V gene. The ends lost 4 bases at V and 2 bases at J; junction bases unmatched: 6. CDR3 in DNA: TGTGCCAGCTCACTTGGGACAGGAGAACAAGAGACCCAGTACTTC. Its translation is CASSLGTGEQETQYF.

V gene TRBV10-2 combines with J gene TRBJ2-1; 10 nucleotides agree with TRBD2. V lost 6 bases, J lost 6 bases, and 11 bases stayed unmatched. The CDR3 runs 16 residues. Germline V gene lookup returns CDR1 WSHSY and CDR2 SAAADI. Here the CDR3 reads CASRRLPSGSFNEQFF. CDR3 DNA: TGCGCCAGCAGACGACTCCCTAGCGGGAGTTTCAATGAGCAGTTCTTC.

This clonotype was seen a few times. The V and J genes are TRBV12-3 or TRBV12-4 and TRBJ2-2; 7 bases are a match to TRBD1. The CDR3 runs to 16 residues. V was clipped by 5 bases and J by 6 bases; unmatched bases: 12. CDR3 sequence (DNA): TGTGCCAGCAGTCGGAACACAGGGGCGGTCCCCGGGGAGCTGTTTTTT. Encoded protein: CASSRNTGAVPGELFF.

This chain joins TRBV6-5 and TRBJ1-2; 10 bases line up with TRBD1. The CDR3 is 15 residues long. V shed 6 bases and J 4 bases; nucleotides not matched to a gene: 8. CDR1 is MNHEY and CDR2 is SVGAGI in the germline V gene. The CDR3, as DNA: TGTGCCAGCAGCCACTCCGGGACAGGGGCCTATGGCTACACCTTC. Protein: CASSHSGTGAYGYTF.

This clonotype was recorded many times. This sequence joins TRBV7-6 and TRBJ2-7, with 8 nucleotides matching TRBD2. V lost 1 base and J lost 4; bases outside the gene matches: 6. The CDR3 has 15 amino acids. Germline V gene data show CDR1 as SGHVS and CDR2 as FNYEAQ. CDR3 DNA sequence: TGTGCCAGCAGCTTAGAGGCAATAGCGGGATACGAGCAGTACTTC. The encoded protein is CASSLEAIAGYEQYF.

The sample holds one count of this clonotype. Sequence at one end of the junction differs from germline and may be a read error. This chain joins TRBV7-9 and TRBJ2-6; a possible D gene is TRBD1 (5 bases). Germline-derived CDR1 and CDR2 are SEHNR and FQNEAQ (reference sequence). The CDR3 has 17 amino acids. The CDR3 is CAGSVWTSSSGANVLTF. In DNA form, the CDR3 reads TGTGCCGGCAGCGTATGGACATCTTCCTCTGGGGCCAACGTCCTGACTTTC.

The rearrangement links TRBV6-2 or TRBV6-3 to TRBJ2-7, with 12 bases lining up with TRBD1. Germline V CDR1 and CDR2: MNHEY, SVGEGT. The CDR3 consists of 15 residues. V shed 5 bases, J shed 7 bases, and the junction held 9 bases outside the gene matches. CDR3 residues: CASSPPGQGAREQYF. The DNA of the CDR3 is TGTGCCAGCAGTCCCCCGGGACAGGGGGCTAGGGAGCAGTACTTC.

This clonotype was seen a handful of times. This rearrangement joins TRBV6-2 or TRBV6-3 to TRBJ1-2, with 9 bases lining up with TRBD1. Germline V gene lookup returns CDR1 MNHEY and CDR2 SVGEGT. The CDR3 runs to 18 residues. Trimming cost V 0 bases and J 6 bases; bases outside gene matches: 14. CDR3 in amino acids: CASSYSLWDRALRNGYTF. The CDR3 DNA is TGTGCCAGCAGTTACTCGCTATGGGACAGGGCTCTTCGGAATGGCTACACCTTC.

This clonotype was seen ten or more times. This rearrangement joins TRBV28 to TRBJ2-1, with a weak D call TRBD1 (6 bases). V shed 1 base and J shed 8 bases, with 18 bases lying between them. Germline V gives CDR1 MDHEN, CDR2 SYDVKM. This CDR3 spans 16 amino acids. In DNA form, the CDR3 reads TGTGCCAGCAGTTTATCTGGAGGCAGGGGTACAGATGAGCAGTTCTTC. It yields the protein CASSLSGGRGTDEQFF.

This clonotype was detected many times. The V and J genes are TRBV2 and TRBJ2-7; 10 positions agree with TRBD1. The CDR3 contains 14 residues. The V gene end was trimmed by 4 bases and the J gene end by 2 bases; junction bases not matched to a gene: 2. CDR1 and CDR2 from the germline V gene are SNHLY and FYNNEI. The CDR3, as DNA: TGTGCCAGCAGTGGGGACAGGGGAGCCTACGAGCAGTACTTC. Translated, it gives CASSGDRGAYEQYF.

The rearrangement links TRBV27 to TRBJ2-7; TRBD2 aligns across 10 bases. This CDR3 has 16 amino acids. CDR1 is MNHEY, CDR2 SMNVEV, per germline (reference sequence). Losses at the gene ends were 2 bases for V and 2 bases for J; bases not matched to a gene: 6. In DNA, the CDR3 is TGTGCCAGCAGTTTACGATATCTAGCGGGAGCCTACGAGCAGTACTTC. Amino acids: CASSLRYLAGAYEQYF.

This clonotype appeared many times. V and J are TRBV2 and TRBJ1-5; D might be TRBD1 (6 bases). The CDR3 spans 21 residues. The germline gives CDR1 SNHLY, CDR2 FYNNEI. V gave up 5 bases and J gave up 0 bases, with 29 bases separating them. Written as DNA, the CDR3 is TGTGCCAGCAGTAGATCGTGGGGGCTAAGCGGGAGCGGGGATAGCAATCAGCCCCAGCATTTT. It yields the protein CASSRSWGLSGSGDSNQPQHF.

The J gene is TRBJ2-5, the V gene TRBV12-3 or TRBV12-4; D gene ambiguous. This CDR3 contains 13 residues. The V end lost 7 bases, the J end lost 0 bases, and 9 bases lay between the germline ends. CDR3 in DNA: TGTGCCAGCAAAGTTACGGACCAAGAGACCCAGTACTTC. Encoded protein: CASKVTDQETQYF.